The 30 T cell receptor beta chains presented below share a single source sample, sequenced in a study of blood T cell repertoires in COVID-19. Profiled with immunoSEQ multiplex PCR; TCRdb holds only in-frame clones, not every one. The profile shows some 200,000 clones, about nine tenths of them singletons. Sequencing used PBMCs or T cells enriched from blood (not recorded which). The origin of the receptors is a woman aged 45-60 years in a cohort exposed to, infected with or recovered from COVID-19 (not recorded which).

This sequence joins TRBV7-9 and TRBJ1-4, with a weak D call TRBD1 (6 bases). There are 15 residues in the CDR3. Germline loops: CDR1 SEHNR, CDR2 FQNEAQ (reference sequence). Trimming left V 4 bases short and J 8 bases short, with 17 bases between. CDR3 loop: CASSWLQGHVEKLFF. The CDR3 DNA is TGTGCCAGCAGCTGGTTACAGGGACACGTCGAAAAACTGTTTTTT.

CDR3 coding DNA: TGTGCCAGCAGCTCGGGACAGGGGGCACCGCCTTCAGAAGCTTTCTTT. As protein: CASSSGQGAPPSEAFF. The chain employs TRBV5-4 and TRBJ1-1; 12 bases fit TRBD1. The length of the CDR3 is 16 residues. V shed 3 bases and J 8 bases; nucleotides not matched to a gene: 11. Germline loops: CDR1 SGHNT, CDR2 YYREEE (reference sequence).

The J gene is TRBJ2-7, the V gene TRBV7-3; 11 nucleotides agree with TRBD2. This CDR3 is built from 15 residues. Germline V gene lookup returns CDR1 SGHTA and CDR2 FQGTGA. The junction had 7 bases not matched to a gene; V was cut back by 5 bases and J by 4 bases. The CDR3 loop is CASSVSGGAGYEQYF. For the CDR3, the DNA is TGTGCCAGCAGCGTTAGCGGGGGGGCCGGGTACGAGCAGTACTTC. Combining the CDR3 with reference TRBV7-3 and TRBJ2-7 gives the whole variable domain GAGVSQTPSNKVTEKGKYVELRCDPISGHTALYWYRQSLGQGPEFLIYFQGTGAADDSGLPNDRFFAVRPEGSVSTLKIQRTERGDSAVYLCASSVSGGAGYEQYFGPGTRLTVT.

The chain combines TRBV11-3 with TRBJ1-1; maybe TRBD1 (6 bases). Germline-derived CDR1 and CDR2 are SGHNT and YENEEA. The CDR3 runs 13 residues. Between the trimmed V and J ends, which lost 3 bases and 4 bases, there was a span of 9 bases. The CDR3 DNA follows: TGTGCCAGCAGCTTTGGCAGGGGCACTGAAGCTTTCTTT. The encoded protein is CASSFGRGTEAFF.

This sequence joins TRBV6-6 and TRBJ1-3; D is perhaps TRBD1 (5 bases). Germline lookup yields CDR1 MNHNY and CDR2 SVGAGI (reference sequence). V shed 5 bases and J shed 4 bases, with 21 bases lying between them. This CDR3 has 17 amino acids. In nucleotides, the CDR3 is TGTGCCAGCAGTCGAGTCCCTAGAATCGGGGGAGGAAACACCATATATTTT. Encoded protein: CASSRVPRIGGGNTIYF.

The V call is TRBV4-3, the J call TRBJ1-4; 7 bases line up with TRBD1. Germline-derived CDR1 and CDR2 are LGHNA and YSLEER. The CDR3 spans 18 residues. V lost 1 base, J lost 5 bases, and 13 bases stayed unmatched. The CDR3 nucleotides are TGCGCCAGCAGCCAAGCTGCCCCACAGGGGTTTGGCAATGAAAAACTGTTTTTT. Translating gives CASSQAAPQGFGNEKLFF.

The CDR3 region is CASSTSGFSYEQYF. Here the CDR3 DNA reads TGTGCCAGCAGCACTAGCGGGTTCTCCTACGAGCAGTACTTC. This rearrangement joins TRBV13 to TRBJ2-7; 9 bases fit TRBD2. Germline CDR1 and CDR2: PRHDT and FYEKMQ (reference sequence). V lost 5 bases, J lost 0 bases, and 2 bases stayed unmatched. The CDR3 spans 14 residues. The full variable domain, completed using reference TRBV13 and TRBJ2-7, is AAGVIQSPRHLIKEKRETATLKCYPIPRHDTVYWYQQGPGQDPQFLISFYEKMQSDKGSIPDRFSAQQFSDYHSELNMSSLELGDSALYFCASSTSGFSYEQYFGPGTRLTVT.

This rearrangement joins TRBV12-3 or TRBV12-4 to TRBJ2-1; perhaps TRBD1 as D (6 bases). The CDR3 is 13 residues long. V was clipped by 7 bases and J by 2 bases, with 9 bases between them. The CDR3: CASNRDAYNEQFF. The CDR3 region has the DNA TGTGCCAGCAACAGGGACGCCTACAATGAGCAGTTCTTC.

This CDR3 is CASSISGVLETQYF. As DNA, the CDR3 is TGTGCCAGTAGTATTAGCGGGGTTCTGGAGACCCAGTACTTC. The chain has TRBV19 and TRBJ2-5; 8 nucleotides agree with TRBD2. This CDR3 is built from 14 residues. CDR1 is LNHDA and CDR2 is SQIVND in the germline V gene (reference sequence). With V trimmed by 3 bases and J by 5 bases, 5 bases remained unmatched.

The chain employs TRBV6-2 or TRBV6-3 and TRBJ1-6; 10 nucleotides line up with TRBD1. This CDR3 contains 18 residues. Germline trimming cut 6 bases from V and 1 base from J; bases unmatched to any gene: 9. Germline values: CDR1 MNHEY, CDR2 SVGEGT. CDR3 amino acids: CASSSGTGVVSYNSPLHF. CDR3 nucleotides: TGTGCCAGCAGCTCCGGGACAGGGGTGGTTTCCTATAATTCACCCCTCCACTTT.

The V call is TRBV6-2 or TRBV6-3, the J call TRBJ1-5; D unresolved. This CDR3 contains 14 residues. Germline lookup yields CDR1 MNHEY and CDR2 SVGEGT. V was cut by 3 bases and J by 5 bases, with 11 bases left in between. The CDR3 region is CASSYVNRDQPQHF. CDR3 sequence (DNA): TGTGCCAGCAGTTATGTCAACCGGGATCAGCCCCAGCATTTT.

The CDR3 reads CASSVDRGRNEQFF. CDR3 nucleotides: TGTGCCAGCAGCGTAGACAGGGGGCGAAATGAGCAGTTCTTC. The gene calls are TRBV7-2 and TRBJ2-1; 10 nucleotides line up with TRBD1. Trimming at V came to 5 bases and at J to 7 bases, leaving 5 bases not matched to a gene. From germline, CDR1 is SGHTA and CDR2 FQGNSA. The CDR3 consists of 14 residues.

J is TRBJ2-2 and V is TRBV5-4; TRBD2 agrees at 15 bases. Germline CDR1 and CDR2: SGHNT and YYREEE (reference sequence). The J segment lost 6 bases and the V segment lost 3 bases, leaving 0 bases of the junction unmatched. The CDR3 spans 15 residues. CDR3 residues: CASSWTSGGAGELFF. In nucleotides, the CDR3 is TGTGCCAGCAGCTGGACTAGCGGGGGGGCCGGGGAGCTGTTTTTT.

This clone was counted only a few times. The chain recombines TRBV9 with TRBJ2-5; a possible D gene is TRBD1 (6 bases). Germline V gene data show CDR1 as SGDLS and CDR2 as YYNGEE. V dropped 0 bases and J dropped 5 bases, with 17 bases sitting between them. CDR3 length: 16 residues. The CDR3 sequence is CASSVGSGVGWETQYF. Written as DNA, the CDR3 is TGTGCCAGCAGCGTAGGTTCAGGGGTAGGGTGGGAGACCCAGTACTTC.

This chain uses TRBV4-1 with TRBJ1-6; no clear D. The CDR3 extends over 14 amino acids. Trimming stripped 1 base from V and 9 bases from J, with 10 bases between. CDR1 MGHRA and CDR2 YSYEKL come from the germline V gene. The CDR3 sequence is CASSQGQFSSPLHF. CDR3 sequence (DNA): TGCGCCAGCAGCCAAGGACAATTCTCTTCACCCCTCCACTTT.

This sequence joins TRBV24-1 and TRBJ2-3; possible D gene TRBD1, 7 bases. CDR3 length equals 13 residues. V was cut by 5 bases and J by 7 bases, with 12 bases left in between. Germline assignment: CDR1 KGHDR and CDR2 SFDVKD. CDR3 amino acids: CATSGPGGNTQYF. CDR3 bases: TGTGCCACCAGTGGTCCAGGGGGGAATACGCAGTATTTT.

The J gene is TRBJ2-3, the V gene TRBV6-2 or TRBV6-3; 7 nucleotides align to TRBD2. The length of the CDR3 is 15 residues. V trimming: 2 bases; J trimming: 4 bases; junction bases outside the gene matches: 6. Germline V gene lookup returns CDR1 MNHEY and CDR2 SVGEGT. The CDR3 bases are TGTGCCAGCAGTTACGGACGGGGGAGGGCAGATACGCAGTATTTT. Translation gives CASSYGRGRADTQYF.

The rearrangement uses TRBV18 and TRBJ1-5; no definite D call. The CDR3 contains 14 residues. V dropped 3 bases and J dropped 1 base, with 7 bases sitting between them. CDR1 and CDR2 (germline): KGHSH, LQKENI. The CDR3 loop is CASSPTQSNQPQHF. As DNA, the CDR3 is TGTGCCAGCTCACCGACACAGAGCAATCAGCCCCAGCATTTT.

This clone was recorded only once. The sample carries other DNA sequences with the same CDR3. The chain links TRBV5-6 to TRBJ1-2, with no clear D. The length of the CDR3 is 13 residues. Germline V gene lookup returns CDR1 SGHDT and CDR2 YYEEEE. Trimming removed 2 bases at V and 11 bases at J, with 16 bases between. CDR3 DNA sequence: TGTGCCAGCAGCTTCGGCAAGGAGGGTGGTTACACCTTC. Its translation: CASSFGKEGGYTF.

The V gene is TRBV15, the J gene TRBJ1-5, with D tentatively TRBD1 (5 bases). The germline V gene has CDR1 LNHNV and CDR2 YYDKDF (reference sequence). The CDR3 is 13 amino acids. The CDR3 spells CAGIQAGPWPQHF. The DNA of the CDR3 is TGTGCAGGGATACAGGCAGGGCCGTGGCCCCAGCATTTT.

Points on this clone: Other DNA sequences in this specimen translate into the identical CDR3. The chain carries TRBV6-5 and TRBJ1-5; 9 bases align to TRBD1. This CDR3 spans 13 amino acids. Germline CDR1 reads MNHEY; CDR2 reads SVGAGI. V dropped 6 bases and J dropped 6; count of bases not matched to a gene: 3. The CDR3 region has the DNA TGTGCCAGCAGCACAGGGGGCGGTCAGCCCCAGCATTTT. This gives the protein CASSTGGGQPQHF.

The gene calls are TRBV7-3 and TRBJ2-5; D not resolved. This CDR3 is 13 amino acids long. V shed 5 bases and J shed 0 bases, with 7 bases lying between them. Germline CDR1 SGHTA, CDR2 FQGTGA. CDR3: CASSTNNQETQYF. The CDR3 DNA follows: TGTGCCAGCAGCACCAACAACCAAGAGACCCAGTACTTC. Together with reference TRBV7-3 and TRBJ2-5, the CDR3 gives the full variable domain: GAGVSQTPSNKVTEKGKYVELRCDPISGHTALYWYRQSLGQGPEFLIYFQGTGAADDSGLPNDRFFAVRPEGSVSTLKIQRTERGDSAVYLCASSTNNQETQYFGPGTRLLVL.

The genes are TRBV7-9 and TRBJ2-3; 9 bases are a match to TRBD2. V shed 4 bases and J 0 bases; nucleotides not matched to a gene: 5. The V gene's germline CDR1 is SEHNR and CDR2 FQNEAQ (reference sequence). The length of the CDR3 is 16 residues. CDR3 in DNA: TGTGCCAGCAGCTCGGCTAGCGGGGCTAGCACAGATACGCAGTATTTT. Translation: CASSSASGASTDTQYF. Full variable domain (outside the CDR3, taken from reference TRBV7-9 and TRBJ2-3): DTGVSQNPRHKITKRGQNVTFRCDPISEHNRLYWYRQTLGQGPEFLTYFQNEAQLEKSRLLSDRFSAERPKGSFSTLEIQRTEQGDSAMYLCASSSASGASTDTQYFGPGTRLTVL.

The chain uses TRBV6-1 and TRBJ2-1; 8 bases are shared with TRBD2. The V gene end was trimmed by 4 bases and the J gene end by 3 bases; junction bases not matched to a gene: 8. This CDR3 is 16 amino acids long. CDR1 MNHNS and CDR2 SASEGT come from the germline V gene. CDR3 coding DNA: TGTGCCAGCAGTGCCATTGCGGGGGGAAACTACAATGAGCAGTTCTTC. This translates into CASSAIAGGNYNEQFF.

Concerning this clone: Compared with germline, one end of the junction differs, possibly owing to a read error. The chain has TRBV7-2 and TRBJ2-2, with 10 nucleotides matching TRBD2. Germline loops: CDR1 SGHTA, CDR2 FQGNSA. The CDR3 contains 15 residues. The CDR3 here is CASRLAGGATGELFF. As DNA, the CDR3 is TGTGCCAGCAGATTAGCGGGGGGTGCCACCGGGGAGCTGTTTTTT. Using reference TRBV7-2 and TRBJ2-2 for the parts outside the CDR3, the full variable domain is GAGVSQSPSNKVTEKGKDVELRCDPISGHTALYWYRQSLGQGLEFLIYFQGNSAPDKSGLPSDRFSAERTGGSVSTLTIQRTQQEDSAVYLCASRLAGGATGELFFGEGSRLTVL.

The chain joins TRBV27 to TRBJ2-7; possibly TRBD1 for D (6 bases). The CDR3 runs to 14 residues. Between the trimmed V and J ends, which lost 2 bases and 0 bases, there was a span of 8 bases. Germline CDR1 reads MNHEY; CDR2 reads SMNVEV (reference sequence). In DNA form, the CDR3 reads TGTGCCAGCAGTTTAGACAGGCGCTCCTACGAGCAGTACTTC. Protein: CASSLDRRSYEQYF.

The chain couples TRBV21-1 to TRBJ1-5. TRBV21-1 is given as a pseudogene. The CDR3 is made up of 17 amino acids. The CDR3 protein is CASSKRGRGYSNQPQHF. The CDR3 DNA sequence: TGTGCCAGCAGCAAAAGGGGGAGGGGCTATAGCAATCAGCCCCAGCATTTT.

V gene TRBV2 combines with J gene TRBJ1-6; 10 nucleotides align to TRBD1. The CDR3 runs to 18 residues. Germline loops: CDR1 SNHLY, CDR2 FYNNEI. J lost 0 bases, V lost 11 bases, and 13 bases had no gene match. CDR3 loop: CAGTRDRGTLSYNSPLHF. CDR3 DNA sequence: TGTGCCGGCACCCGGGACAGGGGCACCCTCTCCTATAATTCACCCCTCCACTTT.

This clone has just a few counts. The chain couples TRBV4-2 to TRBJ1-4, with TRBD1 matching over 7 bases. Looked up from germline, CDR1 is LGHNA and CDR2 is YNFKEQ. V lost 6 bases and J lost 4; bases outside the gene matches: 5. This CDR3 is 14 amino acids long. The chain's CDR3 is CASSPGGNNEKLFF. Here the CDR3 DNA reads TGTGCCAGCAGTCCAGGGGGGAATAATGAAAAACTGTTTTTT.

The table lists this clone with a few counts. V and J are TRBV7-9 and TRBJ2-1; D is ambiguous. Germline CDR1 is SEHNR and CDR2 is FQNEAQ (reference sequence). The CDR3 extends over 13 amino acids. V was pared by 0 bases and J by 8 bases, with 8 bases between. CDR3 protein: CASSLAAPDEQFF. The CDR3 DNA is TGTGCCAGCAGCTTAGCGGCTCCCGATGAGCAGTTCTTC.